This entry describes one T cell receptor beta chain. The antigen remains undetermined. The sample comes from a study of T cells after yellow fever vaccination. Overall study results and limits: At around 96% for CD4 and around 91% for CD8, most primary-vaccination clones showed up again after the booster. Overall, a small share of clonotypes was seen in both CD4 and CD8 compartments.

TCR cDNA, made by 5'RACE template switching, carried an added universal primer site and UMIs. TCRdb re-called the 5' RACE reads through MiXCR, storing one row per CDR3 protein. The sample consists of 200,000 to 300,000 distinct CDR3 sequences, approximately 6.8% of them appearing once. The V and J ends lost 6 bases and 4 bases respectively, with 19 bases between them. This CDR3 has 15 amino acids. The germline gives CDR1 SGHRS, CDR2 YFSETQ. The V and J genes are TRBV5-1 and TRBJ1-1; D may be TRBD1 (5 bases). Specimen: CD4+ T cells sorted from PBMCs, collected on the day of the yellow fever booster vaccination. The TCR sequence derives from a man in his thirties or forties who received the YFV17D yellow fever vaccine. CDR3 loop: CASNRQGVGVTEAFF. The CDR3 bases are TGCGCCAGCAATCGTCAAGGGGTTGGGGTCACTGAAGCTTTCTTT.